The clone carrying this T cell receptor beta chain was picked up many times. What it binds is unknown. Germline V lookup: CDR1 SNHLY, CDR2 FYNNEI. V was pared by 6 bases and J by 6 bases, with 8 bases between. This CDR3 is 12 amino acids long. This sample was included in a study of T cell repertoires in cytomegalovirus infection. As for the study in general: Evidence of both CMV infection and a matching HLA type came from public TCR beta signatures. Study-wide points: Dominating the ex vivo response were TCR beta clonotypes that were CMV-specific and HLA-C-restricted. Individuals carrying CMV plus the relevant HLA were identified by cumulative frequency of public TCR beta families.

From the reads, TCRdb called clonotypes with MiXCR, one entry per CDR3 protein. The sample lists 120,000 to 150,000 distinct CDR3 sequences, under 8.5% occurring once. The sequence derives from a human donor in good health (CMV status not recorded). Some clones in this sample may be carry-over from other donors' samples. This rearrangement joins TRBV2 to TRBJ2-2; no clear D gene. Input material: PBMCs. CDR3 amino acids: CASSADAGELFF. The CDR3 coding sequence is TGTGCCAGCAGCGCCGACGCCGGGGAGCTGTTTTTT.